A selection of T cell receptor beta chains follows, all from one sample in a study of identifying expanded T cells in peripheral blood. The assay was immunoSEQ multiplex PCR, and TCRdb's table has in-frame clones only and misses some. Found here are about 100,000 clones, 80% to 90% of them singletons; the top ten hold approximately 6%. Sequencing used blood. The receptors derive from a person aged 18-69 years in good health. Both conserved end residues are part of each CDR3. The D gene is left open where the match is weak. Size is omitted from some rows. Given values are once, few, many or a class for expanded clones.

d_call j_call clone_size v_call cdr3_aa cdr3_nt
NA TRBJ1-5 NA TRBV21-1 CASSKECGGNQPQHF TGTGCCAGCAGCAAAGAGTGCGGGGGGAATCAGCCCCAGCATTTT
TRBD2 TRBJ2-1 NA TRBV5-4 CASSSGLAEYNEQFF TGTGCCAGCAGCTCCGGACTAGCGGAGTACAATGAGCAGTTCTTC
NA TRBJ1-3 NA TRBV9 CASSVDAGGGNTIYF TGTGCCAGCAGCGTAGATGCCGGGGGCGGAAACACCATATATTTT
NA TRBJ2-5 NA TRBV5-4 CASADPQETQYF TGTGCCAGCGCCGACCCTCAAGAGACCCAGTACTTC
NA TRBJ1-5 NA TRBV19 CASNSERAGGQPQHF TGTGCCAGTAATAGTGAGAGGGCCGGGGGGCAGCCCCAGCATTTT
NA TRBJ2-5 NA TRBV27 CASNGPGGTQYF TGTGCCAGCAATGGGCCCGGTGGGACCCAGTACTTC
NA TRBJ2-5 NA TRBV5-1 CASSLRFLSQETQYF TGCGCCAGCAGCTTGAGGTTCTTATCTCAAGAGACCCAGTACTTC
TRBD1 TRBJ1-2 once TRBV6-1 CASPPGQGAVGGYTF TGTGCCAGCCCTCCGGGACAGGGGGCGGTGGGAGGCTACACCTTC
NA TRBJ2-6 once TRBV7-9 CASSQSAGANVLTF TGTGCCAGCAGCCAGTCAGCTGGGGCCAACGTCCTGACTTTC
NA TRBJ2-3 NA TRBV6-6 CASRAPGTDTQYF TGTGCCAGCAGGGCCCCGGGCACAGATACGCAGTATTTT
NA TRBJ1-1 few TRBV27 CASYYLGRGDTEAFF TGTGCCAGCTACTACCTTGGCCGGGGGGACACTGAAGCTTTCTTT
NA TRBJ2-5 NA TRBV14 CASSQGARSETQYF TGTGCCAGCAGCCAAGGGGCGCGTTCGGAGACCCAGTACTTC
TRBD1 TRBJ1-6 NA TRBV14 CASSPGQARNSPLHF TGTGCCAGCAGCCCGGGACAGGCTCGTAATTCACCCCTCCACTTT
NA TRBJ1-1 NA TRBV13 CASSSQGHATEAFF TGTGCCAGCAGCTCCCAAGGACATGCCACTGAAGCTTTCTTT
NA TRBJ1-1 once TRBV27 CASSLKGGYTEAFF TGTGCCAGCAGCTTAAAGGGGGGGTACACTGAAGCTTTCTTT
NA TRBJ1-5 NA TRBV18 CASSQASNQPQHF TGTGCCAGCTCACAGGCAAGCAATCAGCCCCAGCATTTT